This T cell receptor beta chain originates from a study of CD8 T cells in ankylosing spondylitis. Study results and caveats: What appeared characteristic of ankylosing spondylitis blood was a TCR beta motif of 7 or 8 highly homologous variants. Relatively scarce in peripheral blood, disease-linked clones were CD8+.

Germline V gives CDR1 DFQATT, CDR2 SNEGSKA (reference sequence). Losses at the gene ends were 6 bases for V and 4 bases for J; bases not matched to a gene: 12. The CDR3 has 14 amino acids. This clonotype turned up a few times. The antigen remains undetermined. TCRdb reprocessed the 5' RACE reads via MiXCR and lists one record per CDR3 protein. This sample has 700,000 to 850,000 distinct CDR3 sequences, with roughly 10% found just once. The chain has TRBV20-1 and TRBJ2-7; 7 bases line up with TRBD1. The material sequenced was blood, either unsorted or a sorted T cell fraction (not recorded which). The TCR sequence derives from a male donor with ankylosing spondylitis. In DNA, the CDR3 is TGCAGTGCCTTGGACAGGCGGCGTTTTTACGAGCAGTACTTC. Translating it yields CSALDRRRFYEQYF.